Included here is one TCR beta chain sequence, with context. The assay was immunoSEQ multiplex PCR, and TCRdb's table has in-frame clones only and misses some. The sample records around 230,000 clones, over 75% being singletons. These data belong to a study of blood T cell repertoires in COVID-19. About the research overall: From the United States, Italy and Spain came samples of acute and convalescent COVID-19.

Germline CDR1 is SNHLY and CDR2 is FYNNEI. This CDR3 region has 16 residues. V trimming: 4 bases; J trimming: 6 bases; junction bases outside the gene matches: 6. Sequenced input: peripheral blood. This chain connects TRBV2 to TRBJ1-6, with 10 bases matching TRBD1. The receptor was derived from a man aged 45-65 years with COVID-19, enrolled during active disease. The CDR3 DNA reads TGTGCCAGCAGTGGAGGGACAGGGGCAACTAATTCACCCCTCCACTTT. Its translation is CASSGGTGATNSPLHF.